The 2 T cell receptor beta chains presented below share a single source sample, sequenced in a study of blood T cell repertoires in COVID-19. Only in-frame clones appear in the TCRdb table, and some are missing; sequencing was by immunoSEQ multiplex PCR. The sample lists around 310,000 clones; about 90% were seen once. The sequenced sample consisted of PBMCs or T cells enriched from blood (not recorded which). The receptors come from a woman in her 30s who had recovered from COVID-19.

The chain is built from TRBV3-1 (or the pseudogene TRBV3-2) and TRBJ1-2, with 7 bases lining up with TRBD1. The trim removed 0 bases at V and 3 bases at J, leaving 1 base unmatched. The CDR3 length is 14 residues. The germline V gene encodes CDR1 LGHDT and CDR2 YNNKEL (reference sequence). The CDR3 DNA reads as TGTGCCAGCAGCCAAGAAGACAGGGACTATGGCTACACCTTC. Its protein product is CASSQEDRDYGYTF.

The chain is built from TRBV6-5 and TRBJ2-3, with 8 bases lining up with TRBD1. Germline V lookup: CDR1 MNHEY, CDR2 SVGAGI. The trim removed 5 bases at V and 3 bases at J, leaving 7 bases unmatched. This CDR3 has 15 amino acids. The CDR3 sequence is CASSPRTGWTDTQYF. The DNA for the CDR3 is TGTGCCAGCAGTCCAAGGACAGGGTGGACAGATACGCAGTATTTT.